The rows below give T cell receptor beta chains drawn from one sample of a study of T cells in Graves' hyperthyroidism and ophthalmopathy. Via MiXCR, TCRdb re-called the multiplex PCR reads, giving one row per CDR3 protein. Among roughly 300,000 distinct CDR3 sequences listed, around a quarter were seen once. What was sequenced was blood. These receptors originate from a man in his forties or fifties with Graves' hyperthyroidism that later progressed to Graves' ophthalmopathy. The CDR3 runs from the conserved cysteine through the conserved F or W. The D gene is left open where the match is weak. Rows may omit the clone size; those that give it use once, few, many or a size class.

NA	TRBV7-2	many	TRBJ1-1	CASSTQGFAEAFF	TGTGCCAGCAGCACTCAGGGGTTCGCTGAAGCTTTCTTT
NA	TRBV24-1	many	TRBJ2-3	CATSDRLLSDTQYF	TGTGCCACCAGTGACAGACTACTATCAGATACGCAGTATTTT
NA	TRBV6-5	many	TRBJ1-1	CASSYDEGPSEAFF	TGTGCCAGCAGTTACGATGAAGGCCCCTCTGAAGCTTTCTTT
NA	TRBV6-1	NA	TRBJ2-5	CASSSQEGETQYF	TGTGCCAGCAGCTCTCAAGAGGGGGAGACCCAGTACTTC
TRBD1	TRBV20-1	NA	TRBJ2-5	CSARKKTGGETQYF	TGCAGTGCCAGAAAAAAAACAGGGGGAGAGACCCAGTACTTC
NA	TRBV12-3/TRBV12-4	NA	TRBJ1-1	CASTLRAGATEAFF	TGTGCCAGCACTCTTAGGGCCGGGGCCACTGAAGCTTTCTTT
NA	TRBV12-3/TRBV12-4	many	TRBJ2-2	CASSFTSYNTGELFF	TGTGCCAGCAGTTTTACTAGCTACAACACCGGGGAGCTGTTTTTT
TRBD1	TRBV30	many	TRBJ1-1	CASDRGGSTEAFF	TGTGCTTCGGACAGGGGAGGTTCCACTGAAGCTTTCTTT
NA	TRBV4-1	many	TRBJ1-2	CASSQGWGEGYGYTF	TGCGCCAGCAGCCAAGGGTGGGGTGAGGGCTATGGCTACACCTTC
TRBD1	TRBV11-1	many	TRBJ1-1	CASSLMTGDTEAFF	TGTGCCAGCAGCCTTATGACAGGGGACACTGAAGCTTTCTTT
NA	TRBV10-1	NA	TRBJ1-1	CASSEQGNTEAFF	TGCGCCAGCAGTGAACAGGGGAACACTGAAGCTTTCTTT
NA	TRBV6-5	many	TRBJ1-1	CASKILGPGVPEAFF	TGTGCCAGCAAAATATTGGGGCCCGGAGTCCCTGAAGCTTTCTTT
NA	TRBV6-2/TRBV6-3	few	TRBJ2-7	CASSYQRGGTVGSYEQYF	TGTGCCAGCAGTTACCAAAGAGGCGGGACTGTGGGCTCCTACGAGCAGTACTTC
NA	TRBV12-3/TRBV12-4	many	TRBJ2-2	CASSLWNTGELFF	TGTGCCAGCAGTTTGTGGAACACCGGGGAGCTGTTTTTT
NA	TRBV20-1	many	TRBJ1-6	CSARDPRTDVNSPLHF	TGCAGTGCTAGAGATCCTAGGACTGATGTGAATTCACCCCTCCACTTT
NA	TRBV5-4	many	TRBJ1-1	CASSLGRQMNTEAFF	TGTGCCAGCAGCTTAGGTCGGCAGATGAACACTGAAGCTTTCTTT
NA	TRBV15	many	TRBJ2-7	CATSRVGPNEQYF	TGTGCCACCAGCAGGGTGGGCCCCAACGAGCAGTACTTC
NA	TRBV11-2	many	TRBJ1-2	CASSPTVSPGYGYTF	TGTGCCAGCAGCCCCACAGTCTCGCCCGGGTATGGCTACACCTTC
TRBD2	TRBV28	NA	TRBJ2-7	CASSVLAAYSYEQYF	TGTGCCAGCAGTGTACTAGCGGCCTACTCCTACGAGCAGTACTTC
NA	TRBV7-9	many	TRBJ2-5	CASSLRGDGTQYF	TGTGCCAGCAGCTTAAGGGGAGATGGGACCCAGTACTTC
TRBD2	TRBV20-1	NA	TRBJ2-7	CSARGSGSLYEQYF	TGCAGTGCTAGAGGGAGCGGGAGTCTGTACGAGCAGTACTTC
TRBD2	TRBV12-3/TRBV12-4	many	TRBJ2-2	CASSAGFLAGVTGELFF	TGTGCCAGCAGCGCTGGGTTTCTAGCGGGAGTCACCGGGGAGCTGTTTTTT
NA	TRBV15	NA	TRBJ2-5	CATSRPVGMETQYF	TGTGCCACCAGCAGACCCGTTGGTATGGAGACCCAGTACTTC
NA	TRBV5-1	NA	TRBJ2-5	CASSLGGTVTQETQYF	TGCGCCAGCAGCTTAGGCGGCACAGTAACTCAAGAGACCCAGTACTTC
NA	TRBV9	many	TRBJ2-5	CASSSLAQQETQYF	TGTGCCAGCAGCAGCCTAGCGCAACAAGAGACCCAGTACTTC
TRBD1	TRBV11-2	many	TRBJ1-2	CASSPSGTGETRYGYTF	TGTGCCAGCAGCCCCTCCGGGACAGGAGAGACGCGCTATGGCTACACCTTC
NA	TRBV19	many	TRBJ1-2	CASSTGLGMGYGYTF	TGTGCCAGTAGTACCGGGTTAGGGATGGGCTATGGCTACACCTTC
NA	TRBV5-1	many	TRBJ2-7	CASSLEPHRTGEQYF	TGCGCCAGCAGCTTGGAACCCCACAGGACCGGCGAGCAGTACTTC
NA	TRBV6-2/TRBV6-3	NA	TRBJ2-7	CASSYRGSAYEQYF	TGTGCCAGCAGTTACAGGGGTAGCGCCTACGAGCAGTACTTC
TRBD1	TRBV6-1	NA	TRBJ1-1	CASRPGQGGSNTEAFF	TGTGCCAGCAGGCCCGGACAGGGAGGCTCGAACACTGAAGCTTTCTTT
NA	TRBV19	many	TRBJ1-3	CASSILRYTGNTIYF	TGTGCCAGTAGTATACTCCGGTATACTGGAAACACCATATATTTT
TRBD2	TRBV7-2	many	TRBJ2-7	CASSLAVLAGGPHEQYF	TGTGCCAGCAGCTTAGCGGTACTAGCGGGAGGGCCCCACGAGCAGTACTTC
TRBD2	TRBV5-1	once	TRBJ2-7	CASSSWRTSGTYEQYF	TGCGCCAGCAGCTCCTGGAGGACTAGCGGAACCTACGAGCAGTACTTC
NA	TRBV11-2	many	TRBJ2-2	CASSFLGDTGELFF	TGTGCCAGCAGCTTTTTGGGGGACACCGGGGAGCTGTTTTTT
TRBD1	TRBV6-5	NA	TRBJ2-5	CASSTRRGRETQYF	TGTGCCAGCAGTACCCGAAGGGGGCGGGAGACCCAGTACTTC
TRBD2	TRBV20-1	many	TRBJ2-5	CSARSRETSGGETQYF	TGCAGTGCTAGATCACGCGAGACTAGCGGGGGAGAGACCCAGTACTTC
NA	TRBV28	many	TRBJ1-5	CASSFYRDPDQPQHF	TGTGCCAGCAGTTTTTACCGGGACCCAGATCAGCCCCAGCATTTT
NA	TRBV30	many	TRBJ2-5	CAWSRPLGAGETQYF	TGTGCCTGGAGTCGTCCTCTGGGGGCAGGGGAGACCCAGTACTTC
NA	TRBV9	many	TRBJ1-2	CASRQGSFLGYTF	TGTGCCAGCAGACAGGGATCCTTTCTTGGCTACACCTTC
NA	TRBV11-2	NA	TRBJ2-5	CASSLERLRDPKYF	TGTGCCAGCAGCTTAGAACGACTCCGGGACCCAAAGTACTTC
NA	TRBV11-2	many	TRBJ2-2	CASRTIGGRGTGELFF	TGTGCCAGCAGAACAATTGGGGGACGTGGCACCGGGGAGCTGTTTTTT
TRBD1	TRBV28	NA	TRBJ2-5	CASSRQGTVKETQYF	TGTGCCAGCAGTCGACAGGGAACGGTCAAAGAGACCCAGTACTTC
NA	TRBV6-5	many	TRBJ1-1	CASGSANLNTEAFF	TGTGCCAGCGGTTCAGCAAACTTGAACACTGAAGCTTTCTTT
TRBD1	TRBV7-2	NA	TRBJ2-2	CASSNRGGDAGELFF	TGTGCCAGCAGCAACAGGGGTGGGGACGCCGGGGAGCTGTTTTTT